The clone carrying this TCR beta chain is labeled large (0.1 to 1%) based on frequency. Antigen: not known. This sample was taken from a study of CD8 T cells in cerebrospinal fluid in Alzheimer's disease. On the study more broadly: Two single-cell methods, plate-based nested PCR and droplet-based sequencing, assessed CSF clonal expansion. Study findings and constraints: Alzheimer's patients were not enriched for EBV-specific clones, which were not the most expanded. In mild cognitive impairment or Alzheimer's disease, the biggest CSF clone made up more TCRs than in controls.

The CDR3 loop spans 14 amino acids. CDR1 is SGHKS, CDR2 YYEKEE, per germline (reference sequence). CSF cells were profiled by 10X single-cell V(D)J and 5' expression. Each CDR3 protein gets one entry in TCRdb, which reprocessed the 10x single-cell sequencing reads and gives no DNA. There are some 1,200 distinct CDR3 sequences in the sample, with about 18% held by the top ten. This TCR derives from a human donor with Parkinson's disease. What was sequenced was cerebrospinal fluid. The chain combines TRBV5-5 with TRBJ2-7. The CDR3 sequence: CASSPNSDTYEQYF.